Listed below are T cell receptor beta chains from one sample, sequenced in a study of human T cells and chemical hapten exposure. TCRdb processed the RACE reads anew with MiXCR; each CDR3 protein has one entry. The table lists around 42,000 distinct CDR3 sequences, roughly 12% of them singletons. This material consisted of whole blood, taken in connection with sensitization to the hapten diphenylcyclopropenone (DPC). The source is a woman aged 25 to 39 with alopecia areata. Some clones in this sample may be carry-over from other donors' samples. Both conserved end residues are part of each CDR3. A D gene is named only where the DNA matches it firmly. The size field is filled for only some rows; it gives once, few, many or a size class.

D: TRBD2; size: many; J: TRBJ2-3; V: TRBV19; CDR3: CASSMGLAFPDTQYF; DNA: TGTGCCAGTAGTATGGGACTAGCGTTCCCAGATACGCAGTATTTT
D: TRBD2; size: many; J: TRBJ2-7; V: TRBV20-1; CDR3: CSAGGRSSYEQYF; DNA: TGCAGTGCTGGCGGGAGGAGCTCCTACGAGCAGTACTTC
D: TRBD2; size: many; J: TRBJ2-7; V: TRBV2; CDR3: CASSEVRLAVYEQYF; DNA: TGTGCCAGCAGTGAAGTCAGACTAGCGGTGTACGAGCAGTACTTC
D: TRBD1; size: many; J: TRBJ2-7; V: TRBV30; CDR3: CAWSPGTAYEQYF; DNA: TGTGCCTGGAGCCCCGGGACAGCTTACGAGCAGTACTTC
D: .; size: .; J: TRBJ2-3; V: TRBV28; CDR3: CASSLMRYTQYF; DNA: TGTGCCAGCAGTTTAATGCGGTATACGCAGTATTTT
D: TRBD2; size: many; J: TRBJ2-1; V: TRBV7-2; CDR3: CASSLLYPGTSGNAAYDEQFF; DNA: TGTGCCAGCAGCTTACTTTATCCCGGGACTAGCGGGAACGCGGCTTACGATGAGCAGTTCTTC
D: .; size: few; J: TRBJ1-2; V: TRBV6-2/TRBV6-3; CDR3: CASSTRTVTYGYTF; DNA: TGTGCCAGCAGTACACGGACGGTGACTTATGGCTACACCTTC
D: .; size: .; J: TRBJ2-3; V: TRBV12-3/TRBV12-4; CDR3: CASSLMGDTQYF; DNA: TGTGCCAGCAGTTTGATGGGGGATACGCAGTATTTT
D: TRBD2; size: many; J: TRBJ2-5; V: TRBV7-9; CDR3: CASRRLADQETQYF; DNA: TGTGCCAGCAGAAGACTAGCGGACCAAGAGACCCAGTACTTC
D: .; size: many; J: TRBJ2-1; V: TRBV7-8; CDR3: CASSFHRVGQFF; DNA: TGTGCCAGCAGCTTCCACCGGGTTGGGCAGTTCTTC
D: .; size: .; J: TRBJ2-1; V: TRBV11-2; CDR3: CASSRSNFYNEQFF; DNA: TGTGCCAGCAGCCGGAGTAACTTCTACAATGAGCAGTTCTTC
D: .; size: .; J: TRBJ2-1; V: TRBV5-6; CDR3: CASSLGGGSYNEQFF; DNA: TGTGCCAGCAGCTTGGGTGGGGGCTCCTACAATGAGCAGTTCTTC
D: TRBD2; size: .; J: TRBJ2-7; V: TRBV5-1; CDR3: CASSLTSGACEQYF; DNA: TGCGCCAGCAGCCTAACTAGCGGAGCCTGCGAGCAGTACTTC
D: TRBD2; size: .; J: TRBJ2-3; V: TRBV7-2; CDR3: CASSNGLAGWRKGANTQYF; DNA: TGTGCCAGCAGCAACGGACTAGCGGGCTGGAGGAAAGGGGCAAATACGCAGTATTTT
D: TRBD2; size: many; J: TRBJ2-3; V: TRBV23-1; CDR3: CASSTWGRSYCGRITDTQYF; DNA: TGCGCCAGCAGTACATGGGGGAGGAGTTATTGCGGGAGGATCACAGATACGCAGTATTTT
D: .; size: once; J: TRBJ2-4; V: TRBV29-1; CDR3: CSVGAGQGLAENIQYF; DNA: TGCAGCGTTGGGGCGGGTCAAGGATTAGCCGAAAACATTCAGTACTTC
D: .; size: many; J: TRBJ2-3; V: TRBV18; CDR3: CASSVSTDTQYF; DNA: TGTGCCAGCTCCGTTAGCACAGATACGCAGTATTTT
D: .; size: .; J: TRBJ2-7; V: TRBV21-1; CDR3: CASSKALWLAGTYEQYF; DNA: TGTGCCAGCAGCAAAGCGCTTTGGCTAGCGGGCACCTACGAGCAGTACTTC
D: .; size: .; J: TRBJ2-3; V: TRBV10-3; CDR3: CAISGQVPDTQYF; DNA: TGTGCCATCAGTGGACAGGTCCCAGATACGCAGTATTTT
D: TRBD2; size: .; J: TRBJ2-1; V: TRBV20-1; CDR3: CSARSGRESQFF; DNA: TGCAGTGCTAGAAGTGGGCGGGAGAGTCAGTTCTTC
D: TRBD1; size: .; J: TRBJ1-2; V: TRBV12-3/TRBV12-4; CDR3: CASNLSGGRYTF; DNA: TGTGCCAGCAACTTATCAGGGGGTCGCTACACCTTC
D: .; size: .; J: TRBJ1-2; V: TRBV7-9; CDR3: CASSLSGFGYTF; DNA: TGTGCCAGCAGCTTATCAGGGTTTGGCTACACCTTC
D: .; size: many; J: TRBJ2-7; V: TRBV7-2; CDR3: CASSLAQGTSEQYF; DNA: TGTGCCAGCAGCTTAGCGCAAGGGACATCCGAGCAGTACTTC
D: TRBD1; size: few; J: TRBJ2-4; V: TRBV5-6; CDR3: CVSSLTGGADQNIQYF; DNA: TGTGTCAGCAGCTTGACAGGGGGCGCGGACCAAAACATTCAGTACTTC
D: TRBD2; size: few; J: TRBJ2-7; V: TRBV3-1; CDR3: CASSPGLAGTYEQYF; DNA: TGTGCCAGCAGCCCGGGACTAGCGGGAACCTACGAGCAGTACTTC
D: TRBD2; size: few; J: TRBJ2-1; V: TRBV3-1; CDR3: CASSPAGANEQFF; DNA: TGTGCCAGCAGCCCCGCGGGAGCCAATGAGCAGTTCTTC
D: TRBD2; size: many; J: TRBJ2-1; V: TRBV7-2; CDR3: CASSPTGSLAGAFHEQFF; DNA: TGTGCCAGCAGCCCCACCGGGTCTCTAGCGGGAGCTTTCCATGAGCAGTTCTTC
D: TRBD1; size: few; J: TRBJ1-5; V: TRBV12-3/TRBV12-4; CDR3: CASNEGGYQPQHF; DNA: TGTGCCAGCAATGAAGGGGGCTATCAGCCCCAGCATTTT
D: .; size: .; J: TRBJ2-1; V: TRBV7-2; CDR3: CASSLVSHNEQFF; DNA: TGTGCCAGCAGCTTAGTTTCCCACAATGAGCAGTTCTTC
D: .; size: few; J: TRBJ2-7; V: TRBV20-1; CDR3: CSALSNQRAYEQYF; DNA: TGCAGTGCTCTTTCCAATCAGCGGGCCTACGAGCAGTACTTC
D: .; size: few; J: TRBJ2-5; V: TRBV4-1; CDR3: CASSPRPHLQETQYF; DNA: TGCGCCAGCAGCCCACGACCGCATCTACAAGAGACCCAGTACTTC
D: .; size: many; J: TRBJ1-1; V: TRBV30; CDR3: CAWSLQKGQMNTEAFF; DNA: TGTGCCTGGAGCCTCCAGAAAGGCCAAATGAACACTGAAGCTTTCTTT
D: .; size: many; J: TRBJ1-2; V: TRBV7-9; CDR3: CASSPTGVNYGYTF; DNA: TGTGCCAGCAGCCCGACCGGGGTTAACTATGGCTACACCTTC
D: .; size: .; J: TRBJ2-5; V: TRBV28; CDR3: CASSFPTQLGPHPQDTQYF; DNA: TGTGCCAGCAGTTTTCCCACCCAGTTGGGACCGCACCCTCAAGATACCCAGTACTTC
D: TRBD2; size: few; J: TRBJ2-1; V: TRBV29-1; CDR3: CCGGDNEQFF; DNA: TGCTGCGGGGGGGATAATGAGCAGTTCTTC
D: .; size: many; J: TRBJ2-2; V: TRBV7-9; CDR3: CASRPQGVPNTGELFF; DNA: TGTGCCAGCAGACCCCAAGGGGTACCAAACACCGGGGAGCTGTTTTTT
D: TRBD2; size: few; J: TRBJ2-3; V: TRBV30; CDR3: CARSGGGADTQYF; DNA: TGTGCCCGGAGTGGCGGGGGGGCAGATACGCAGTATTTT
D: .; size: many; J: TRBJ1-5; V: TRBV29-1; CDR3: CSVGEGEANQPQHF; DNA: TGCAGCGTTGGGGAGGGGGAGGCCAATCAGCCCCAGCATTTT
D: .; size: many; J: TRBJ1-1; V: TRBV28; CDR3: CATRVGWNTEAFF; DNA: TGTGCCACCCGGGTGGGGTGGAACACTGAAGCTTTCTTT
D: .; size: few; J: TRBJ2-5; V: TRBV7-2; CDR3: CASSWTNKETQYF; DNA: TGTGCCAGCAGTTGGACTAACAAAGAGACCCAGTACTTC
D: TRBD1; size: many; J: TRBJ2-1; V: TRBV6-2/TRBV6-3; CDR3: CASRYHGQAYNEQFF; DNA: TGTGCCAGCAGATATCATGGACAGGCCTACAATGAGCAGTTCTTC
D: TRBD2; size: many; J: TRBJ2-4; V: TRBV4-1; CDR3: CASSQDQAGTSKNIQYF; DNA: TGCGCCAGCAGCCAAGATCAAGCGGGGACCTCCAAAAACATTCAGTACTTC
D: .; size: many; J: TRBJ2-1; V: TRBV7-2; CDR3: CASSLMGLASYNEQFF; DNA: TGTGCCAGCAGCTTAATGGGCCTAGCGTCCTACAATGAGCAGTTCTTC
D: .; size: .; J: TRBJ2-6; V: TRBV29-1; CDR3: CSVAYSGANVLTF; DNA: TGCAGCGTTGCATACTCTGGGGCCAACGTCCTGACTTTC
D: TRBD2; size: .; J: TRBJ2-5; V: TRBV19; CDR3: CASSGGPQMTQYF; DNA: TGTGCCAGCTCGGGAGGCCCACAGATGACCCAGTACTTC
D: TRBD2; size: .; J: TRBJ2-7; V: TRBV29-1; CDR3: CSVLAGTSSYEQYF; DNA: TGCAGCGTATTAGCGGGAACCAGCTCCTACGAGCAGTACTTC